This T cell receptor (beta chain) was found in a study of vaccination and CD4 T cells after COVID-19. As for the study in general: Stimulation of cells relied on overlapping spike peptides derived from SARS-CoV-2, HCoV-NL63, HCoV-OC43 and HCoV-229E.

CDR1 and CDR2 from the germline V gene are DFQATT and SNEGSKA (reference sequence). Trimming cost V 8 bases and J 3 bases, with 2 bases left between them. The CDR3 has 10 amino acids. On this clonotype itself: Its antigen remains unidentified.

As to treatment: approximately nine-day PBMC culture with coronavirus spike peptide pools or control peptides (ViraFEST assay). Researchers used the Oncomine TCR Beta short-read assay to sequence DNA from cultured CD4+ T cells. Each CDR3 protein is one row after TCRdb ran MiXCR on the PCR reads. The sample yields about 15,000 distinct CDR3 sequences, approximately 50% seen once. Sequenced here: CD4+ T cells from blood, cultured in vitro, sampled before SARS-CoV-2 vaccination. The TCR was taken from a human donor who had recovered from COVID-19. The chain combines TRBV20-1 with TRBJ2-6, with D hard to call. CDR3 residues: CSSGANVLTF. In DNA, the CDR3 is TGCAGTAGTGGGGCCAACGTCCTGACTTTC.